This T cell receptor beta chain appears in the sequencing data of a study of blood T cell repertoires in COVID-19. As for the study in general: Spain, Italy and the United States supplied samples that represented acute and convalescent COVID-19. T cells, B-cell-depleted T cells, or PBMCs supplied cDNA or gDNA.

Source study methods: Estimates of nucleated cell counts were drawn from the amplification of reference gene primers. The method was immunoSEQ multiplex PCR; TCRdb's version includes in-frame clones alone and lacks a portion of them. The V and J calls and clone size were taken over from that table, and D and trimming were inferred from the DNA. The profile shows 220,000 or so clones, more than 65% of them singletons. CDR3 length: 15 residues. Per germline, CDR1 SGDLS and CDR2 YYNGEE. V dropped 5 bases and J dropped 2 bases, with 16 bases sitting between them. Sequencing used peripheral blood. The TCR comes from an elderly woman with acute or convalescent COVID-19. This chain uses TRBV9 with TRBJ1-1; no clear D gene. In DNA form, the CDR3 reads TGTGCCAGCAGGTCGGGGATGACACCCAACACTGAAGCTTTCTTT. It is translated as CASRSGMTPNTEAFF.